This T cell receptor beta chain originates from a study of molecular identifiers for immune sequencing clone quantification. For this clonotype: A clone one base away is much larger, so this may be a read error.

This CDR3 has 17 amino acids. Trimming removed 6 bases from V and 4 bases from J, with 24 bases in between. Per germline, CDR1 SGHTA and CDR2 FQGTGA. The bulk TCR libraries were made with methods described before and with listed TCR primers. Each CDR3 protein is one row after TCRdb ran MiXCR on the PCR reads. The table includes about 640,000 distinct CDR3 sequences, 20% detected once. The TCR originated in a human donor in good health. Some libraries in this study had Jurkat cell RNA spiked in. The chain recombines TRBV7-3 with TRBJ2-5; weak D call: TRBD2 (5 bases). The sequenced sample was naive CD8+ T cells from blood, with Jurkat cell RNA spiked in. The subset was: FACS-sorted CD8+CD4-CCR7+CD45RA+ naive T cells. The CDR3 reads CASRSNPLSEVRETQYF. In nucleotides, the CDR3 is TGTGCCAGCAGGTCCAACCCATTATCGGAGGTCCGAGAGACCCAGTACTTC.